One and the same sample provided the 17 T cell receptor beta chains below, sequenced in a study of CD8+ T cells in alopecia areata. Following RNA extraction, reverse transcription yielded cDNA that acted as the sequencing template. The protocol was immunoSEQ multiplex PCR, while the TCRdb copy is restricted to in-frame clones and leaves out a portion. The table shows around 200,000 clones, with over 60% occurring only once. Described treatment: oral pan-JAK inhibitor, 5-10 mg twice daily. This specimen was CD4+ T cells sorted from blood, taken at week 4, from a patient treated with tofacitinib. These receptors all come from a human donor with alopecia areata.

The chain joins TRBV29-1 to TRBJ1-5, with TRBD1 as a possible D gene (6 bases). This CDR3 comprises 12 residues. CDR1 SQVTM and CDR2 ANQGSEA come from the germline V gene. The germline V and J ends were trimmed by 1 base and 13 bases, with 14 bases remaining between them. This CDR3 reads CSVEASGHGQHF. The CDR3 nucleotides are TGCAGCGTTGAAGCCTCGGGACATGGTCAGCATTTT.

The sample holds a few counts of this clone. The chain has TRBV5-1 and TRBJ2-7, with TRBD1 as a possible D gene (6 bases). The V gene lost 1 base and the J gene lost 2 bases, with 10 bases spanning the gap. CDR3 length: 14 residues. Germline-derived CDR1 and CDR2 are SGHRS and YFSETQ. The CDR3 protein is CASSLLQGTYEQYF. The CDR3 nucleotides read TGCGCCAGCAGCTTGTTACAGGGTACCTACGAGCAGTACTTC.

The chain uses TRBV15 and TRBJ2-5, with D possibly being TRBD1 (6 bases). The DNA end favors TRBJ2-7, so the J call may be wrong. Germline CDR1 LNHNV, CDR2 YYDKDF (reference sequence). The CDR3 totals 14 residues. The CDR3 sequence: CATSRETGSYEQYF. The CDR3 coding sequence is TGTGCCACCAGCAGAGAGACAGGTTCCTACGAGCAGTACTTC.

V usage is TRBV7-9 and J usage is TRBJ2-3; the D is unclear. The germline V gene encodes CDR1 SEHNR and CDR2 FQNEAQ (reference sequence). The CDR3 is 12 residues long. Trimming removed 2 bases at V and 5 bases at J, with 5 bases between. CDR3: CASSLHGDTQYF. Written as DNA, the CDR3 is TGTGCCAGCAGCTTACATGGAGATACGCAGTATTTT.

V usage is TRBV30 and J usage is TRBJ2-4; D not certain. This CDR3 region has 12 residues. Germline lookup yields CDR1 GTSNPN and CDR2 SVGIG (reference sequence). Trimming stripped 0 bases from V and 6 bases from J, with 6 bases between. The CDR3: CAWSVGVNIQYF. DNA of the CDR3: TGTGCCTGGAGTGTAGGAGTAAACATTCAGTACTTC. The full variable domain, in which reference TRBV30 and TRBJ2-4 provide the parts outside the CDR3, is SQTIHQWPATLVQPVGSPLSLECTVEGTSNPNLYWYRQAAGRGLQLLFYSVGIGQISSEVPQNLSASRPQDRQFILSSKKLLLSDSGFYLCAWSVGVNIQYFGAGTRLSVL.

The V call is TRBV7-9, the J call TRBJ1-3, with D possibly matching TRBD1 (5 bases). The CDR3 spans 16 residues. Germline lookup yields CDR1 SEHNR and CDR2 FQNEAQ (reference sequence). The germline V and J ends were trimmed by 5 bases and 4 bases, with 18 bases remaining between them. This CDR3 is CASSPPGLSEGNTIYF. CDR3 nucleotides: TGTGCCAGCAGCCCCCCGGGGCTTTCGGAAGGAAACACCATATATTTT.

This clone was picked up a small number of times. The chain uses TRBV5-1 and TRBJ2-2, with TRBD1 identical over 9 bases. This CDR3 is built from 15 residues. CDR1 is SGHRS and CDR2 is YFSETQ in the germline V gene. V trimming: 2 bases; J trimming: 7 bases; junction bases outside the gene matches: 6. The CDR3 sequence: CASSFQQGAGGELFF. In DNA, the CDR3 is TGCGCCAGCAGCTTTCAACAGGGGGCTGGCGGGGAGCTGTTTTTT. The full variable domain, rest sourced from reference TRBV5-1 and TRBJ2-2, is KAGVTQTPRYLIKTRGQQVTLSCSPISGHRSVSWYQQTPGQGLQFLFEYFSETQRNKGNFPGRFSGRQFSNSRSEMNVSTLELGDSALYLCASSFQQGAGGELFFGEGSRLTVL.

The V call is TRBV23-1, the J call TRBJ1-6; 8 bases are a match to TRBD1. TRBV23-1 is filed as an ORF, its function uncertain. After removal of 3 bases from V and 7 bases from J, the junction contained 8 bases not matched to a gene. This CDR3 region has 16 residues. In DNA, the CDR3 is TGCGCCAGCAGTCACCGAGGACAGGGTTACAATTCACCCCTCCACTTT. This gives the protein CASSHRGQGYNSPLHF.

This clone has just one count. V usage is TRBV5-4 and J usage is TRBJ1-2; weak D call: TRBD1 (5 bases). Germline V gene data show CDR1 as SGHNT and CDR2 as YYREEE (reference sequence). The CDR3 has 14 amino acids. Trimming took 6 bases from V and 1 from J, leaving 13 bases between them. CDR3 DNA sequence: TGTGCCAGCACCTGGGGCGGATATAACTATGGCTACACCTTC. Amino acids: CASTWGGYNYGYTF.

V is TRBV5-1 and J is TRBJ2-7, with 8 bases aligning to TRBD2. J lost 5 bases, V lost 0 bases, and 7 bases had no gene match. CDR1 is SGHRS and CDR2 is YFSETQ in the germline V gene. The length of the CDR3 is 15 residues. The DNA for the CDR3 is TGCGCCAGCAGCTTGGCCGGGACTAGTGGCAACGAGCAGTACTTC. It specifies CASSLAGTSGNEQYF.

This clone turned up a few times. V is TRBV7-2 and J is TRBJ2-4, with 7 bases matching TRBD1. V dropped 5 bases and J dropped 0; count of bases not matched to a gene: 7. The CDR3 consists of 16 residues. Germline loops: CDR1 SGHTA, CDR2 FQGNSA. CDR3 in DNA: TGTGCCAGCAGCCTTAGGGGGCAACTAGCCAAAAACATTCAGTACTTC. Translation: CASSLRGQLAKNIQYF.

J is TRBJ2-5 and V is TRBV7-2, with 10 bases lining up with TRBD2. CDR1 SGHTA and CDR2 FQGNSA come from the germline V gene. CDR3 size: 16 residues. Losses at the gene ends were 5 bases for V and 0 bases for J; bases not matched to a gene: 6. Written as DNA, the CDR3 is TGTGCCAGCAGCCCAGCGGGGGGGCAGTACCAAGAGACCCAGTACTTC. Encoded protein: CASSPAGGQYQETQYF.

This clone has only a few counts. The chain links TRBV30 to TRBJ1-4, with a tentative D call TRBD1 (6 bases). Between the trimmed V and J ends, which lost 4 bases and 2 bases, there was a span of 11 bases. This CDR3 is 14 amino acids long. The germline V gene has CDR1 GTSNPN and CDR2 SVGIG (reference sequence). The CDR3 region is CAWKKGGTNEKLFF. Written as DNA, the CDR3 is TGTGCCTGGAAGAAGGGGGGGACTAATGAAAAACTGTTTTTT.

In this sample, this clone turned up once. V gene TRBV4-2 combines with J gene TRBJ1-5, with a tentative D call TRBD1 (5 bases). Trimming stripped 4 bases from V and 3 bases from J, with 16 bases between. The V gene's germline CDR1 is LGHNA and CDR2 YNFKEQ. The CDR3 is 16 amino acids. This CDR3 is CASSPGEGRLNQPQHF. The CDR3 DNA follows: TGTGCCAGCAGCCCTGGCGAGGGACGGCTCAATCAGCCCCAGCATTTT.

The chain is built from TRBV30 and TRBJ1-1, with TRBD1 matching 9 bases. With V trimmed by 5 bases and J by 5 bases, 9 bases remained unmatched. Germline lookup yields CDR1 GTSNPN and CDR2 SVGIG (reference sequence). This CDR3 comprises 14 residues. This chain's CDR3 is CAWDPLTGGTEAFF. DNA of the CDR3: TGTGCCTGGGATCCCCTGACAGGGGGAACTGAAGCTTTCTTT.

The chain combines TRBV6-1 with TRBJ1-5; D is ambiguous. Between the trimmed V and J ends, which lost 8 bases and 2 bases, there was a span of 13 bases. This CDR3 contains 14 residues. Germline-derived CDR1 and CDR2 are MNHNS and SASEGT. The CDR3 loop reads CASAGEFGNQPQHF. CDR3 bases: TGTGCCAGCGCCGGGGAGTTTGGCAATCAGCCCCAGCATTTT.

This clone was seen once. The rearrangement links TRBV9 to TRBJ1-5; D ambiguous. Germline V gene sequence: CDR1 SGDLS, CDR2 YYNGEE. V shed 0 bases and J shed 3 bases, with 7 bases lying between them. The CDR3 spans 14 residues. The DNA for the CDR3 is TGTGCCAGCAGCGTAGGGGGTTTCAATCAGCCCCAGCATTTT. Its protein product is CASSVGGFNQPQHF.